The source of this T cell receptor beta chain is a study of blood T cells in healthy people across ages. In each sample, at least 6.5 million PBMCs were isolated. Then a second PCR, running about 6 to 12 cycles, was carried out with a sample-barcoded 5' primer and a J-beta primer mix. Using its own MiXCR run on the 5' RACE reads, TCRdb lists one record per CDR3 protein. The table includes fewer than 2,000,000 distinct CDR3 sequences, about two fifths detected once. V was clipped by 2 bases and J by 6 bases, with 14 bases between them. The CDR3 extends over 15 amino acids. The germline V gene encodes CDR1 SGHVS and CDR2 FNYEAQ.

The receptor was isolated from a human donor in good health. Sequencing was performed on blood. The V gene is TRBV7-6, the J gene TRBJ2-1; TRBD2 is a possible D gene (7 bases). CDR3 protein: CASSLWGGQVNEQFF. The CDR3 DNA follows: TGTGCCAGCAGCTTATGGGGGGGCCAGGTCAATGAGCAGTTCTTC. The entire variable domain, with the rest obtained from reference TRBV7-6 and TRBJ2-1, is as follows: GAGVSQSPRYKVTKRGQDVALRCDPISGHVSLYWYRQALGQGPEFLTYFNYEAQQDKSGLPNDRFSAERPEGSISTLTIQRTEQRDSAMYRCASSLWGGQVNEQFFGPGTRLTVL.